Listed below are T cell receptor beta chains from one sample, sequenced in a study of long-term antiretroviral therapy in people with HIV. Profiling relied on immunoSEQ multiplex PCR, and the TCRdb table lists in-frame clones only, not all of them. The sample carries about 38,000 clones, 65% to 90% recorded once. Material: unsorted PBMCs, obtained 1.5 years after starting antiretroviral therapy. Receptors originate from a man in his late teens or twenties with HIV. Each CDR3 is given with its conserved first and last residue. The D gene is left open where the match is weak. Not every row has a clone size; where given, it reads once, few, many or a size class.

J gene,clone size,V gene,D gene,CDR3 protein,CDR3 DNA
TRBJ2-7,NA,TRBV5-4,NA,CASSLAGTSYEQYF,TGTGCCAGCAGCTTGGCTGGGACCTCCTACGAGCAGTACTTC
TRBJ2-7,NA,TRBV28,TRBD2,CASSSPGLAGGAYEQYF,TGTGCCAGCAGTTCCCCGGGACTAGCGGGAGGAGCCTACGAGCAGTACTTC
TRBJ2-3,NA,TRBV6-5,TRBD1,CASSQGETQYF,TGTGCCAGCAGTCAGGGGGAGACGCAGTATTTT
TRBJ2-3,NA,TRBV5-6,TRBD2,CASSWTGGGTDTQYF,TGTGCCAGCAGCTGGACGGGAGGGGGGACAGATACGCAGTATTTT
TRBJ1-1,once,TRBV7-2,NA,CASSLEALLGYEAFF,TGTGCCAGCAGCTTAGAGGCACTACTAGGGTATGAAGCTTTCTTT
TRBJ2-7,NA,TRBV2,TRBD1,CASSGRSGGQGDYEQYF,TGTGCCAGCAGTGGGAGGTCGGGGGGACAGGGGGATTACGAGCAGTACTTC
TRBJ1-2,NA,TRBV19,NA,CASSIRGVDYGYTF,TGTGCCAGTAGCATCCGCGGGGTGGACTATGGCTACACCTTC
TRBJ2-7,NA,TRBV28,TRBD1,CASQGVYEQYF,TGTGCCAGCCAGGGGGTCTACGAGCAGTACTTC
TRBJ1-5,NA,TRBV28,NA,CASSPFNQPQHF,TGTGCCAGCAGCCCGTTCAATCAGCCCCAGCATTTT
TRBJ1-5,NA,TRBV15,TRBD1,CATTTGQGINQPQHF,TGTGCCACCACGACGGGACAGGGGATCAATCAGCCCCAGCATTTT
TRBJ2-7,NA,TRBV5-1,NA,CASSFRGLVAYEQYF,TGCGCCAGCAGCTTTCGGGGGTTGGTGGCCTACGAGCAGTACTTC
TRBJ2-3,NA,TRBV7-8,TRBD2,CASSPYLAGNTDTQYF,TGTGCCAGCAGCCCCTATTTAGCGGGGAACACAGATACGCAGTATTTT
TRBJ1-4,NA,TRBV25-1,NA,CASSELKGINEKLFF,TGTGCCAGCAGTGAATTAAAAGGGATTAATGAAAAACTGTTTTTT
TRBJ2-2,once,TRBV27,TRBD2,CASTLTGGVGTGELFF,TGTGCCAGCACCCTGACTGGGGGGGTCGGGACCGGGGAGCTGTTTTTT
TRBJ1-2,few,TRBV28,TRBD1,CASSKTGDYGYTF,TGTGCCAGCAGTAAGACAGGGGACTATGGCTACACCTTC
TRBJ2-7,NA,TRBV18,NA,CASSPLSKYEQYF,TGTGCCAGCTCACCACTCTCGAAGTACGAGCAGTACTTC
TRBJ2-7,NA,TRBV13,TRBD1,CASGQAPTPSYEQYF,TGTGCCAGCGGACAGGCTCCCACCCCCTCCTACGAGCAGTACTTC
TRBJ2-7,NA,TRBV9,TRBD2,CASSTGPPSGPYEQYF,TGTGCCAGCAGCACCGGCCCCCCTAGCGGACCCTACGAGCAGTACTTC
TRBJ1-5,NA,TRBV7-9,NA,CASSQDKSNQPQHF,TGTGCCAGCAGCCAGGACAAAAGCAATCAGCCCCAGCATTTT
TRBJ2-7,NA,TRBV5-6,NA,CASSFGTHEQYF,TGTGCCAGCAGCTTCGGAACCCACGAGCAGTACTTC
TRBJ2-7,NA,TRBV29-1,NA,CSVDDGDPQGNTYEQYF,TGCAGCGTTGATGATGGAGACCCTCAGGGTAACACCTACGAGCAGTACTTC
TRBJ1-2,once,TRBV9,NA,CASSLHRDESYGYTF,TGTGCCAGCAGCCTTCATCGGGACGAAAGCTATGGCTACACCTTC
TRBJ1-4,once,TRBV6-5,NA,CASSYVGDEKLFF,TGTGCCAGCAGTTACGTTGGGGATGAAAAACTGTTTTTT
TRBJ1-4,NA,TRBV5-1,NA,CASSLAGRPDEKLFF,TGCGCCAGCAGCTTGGCGGGACGTCCAGATGAAAAACTGTTTTTT
TRBJ1-2,NA,TRBV18,NA,CASSPLNPPGYGYTF,TGTGCCAGCTCACCATTGAACCCCCCAGGCTATGGCTACACCTTC
TRBJ1-2,NA,TRBV11-2,NA,CASSQGGAGGGYTF,TGTGCCAGCAGCCAAGGGGGGGCGGGCGGTGGCTACACCTTC
TRBJ1-1,NA,TRBV29-1,NA,CSVRGGRSTEAFF,TGCAGCGTTCGAGGGGGAAGAAGCACTGAAGCTTTCTTT